Sequencing of this TCR beta chain was carried out in a study of blood T cell repertoires in COVID-19. Across the study: The United States, Italy and Spain were the sources of the acute and convalescent COVID-19 samples. Sources were T cells, B-cell-depleted T cells, or PBMCs; the material itself was cDNA or gDNA.

The CDR3 has 17 residues. V shed 2 bases and J 2 bases; nucleotides not matched to a gene: 5. Germline V gives CDR1 MGHDK, CDR2 SYGVNS. Original data processing: By means of reference gene primer amplification, nucleated cell counts were estimated. Assay used: immunoSEQ multiplex PCR; TCRdb lists only in-frame clones, some missing. V and J calls and clone size are those listed in that table; D and trimming were worked out from the DNA. The sample shows approximately 38,000 clones, 87% of them seen only once. This clonotype originated in a human donor in a cohort sampled during active COVID-19. The specimen was peripheral blood. The J gene is TRBJ1-4, the V gene TRBV25-1; 10 bases are shared with TRBD1. In nucleotides, the CDR3 is TGTGCCAGCAGTGAACGGGGGACAGGGGCGACTAATGAAAAACTGTTTTTT. Protein sequence: CASSERGTGATNEKLFF.